The 9 T cell receptor beta chains below all came from one sample that was sequenced in a study of shared T cell receptors in the human thymus. Profiling relied on immunoSEQ multiplex PCR, and the TCRdb table lists in-frame clones only, not all of them. The sample consists of about 710,000 clones, around 87% of them appearing once. This sample was also put to use in a study of human thymus T cells.

Sample: thymocytes. All receptors come from a boy less than two years old with a congenital heart defect.

The gene calls are TRBV29-1 and TRBJ2-3; D not resolved. The CDR3 is 14 residues long. Germline V gene data show CDR1 as SQVTM and CDR2 as ANQGSEA. Deletions cut 1 base from V and 0 bases from J, with 8 bases between. The CDR3 sequence: CSVEGRSSTDTQYF. As DNA, the CDR3 is TGCAGCGTTGAAGGTCGGTCTAGCACAGATACGCAGTATTTT.

The V gene is TRBV27, the J gene TRBJ1-2; TRBD1 matches 8 bases. The CDR3 totals 17 residues. The V gene's germline CDR1 is MNHEY and CDR2 SMNVEV (reference sequence). V was clipped by 0 bases and J by 7 bases; unmatched bases: 13. DNA of the CDR3: TGTGCCAGCAGTTTATCGCGCACCACGGACAGGGCCGGTGGCTACACCTTC. Translating gives CASSLSRTTDRAGGYTF.

The chain is built from TRBV10-3 and TRBJ2-3; no definite D call. This CDR3 has 15 residues. CDR1 is ENHRY and CDR2 is SYGVKD in the germline V gene. V was cut by 0 bases and J by 5 bases, with 12 bases left in between. The CDR3 sequence: CAISESRLVGDTQYF. The CDR3 DNA follows: TGTGCCATCAGTGAGTCGAGGCTAGTAGGAGATACGCAGTATTTT.

The J gene is TRBJ2-2, the V gene TRBV28; 8 bases map to TRBD1. The CDR3 runs 19 residues. Germline assignment: CDR1 MDHEN and CDR2 SYDVKM. With 6 bases clipped from V and 0 bases from J, the junction kept 15 bases outside the gene matches. The CDR3 loop is CASSDSPRIQGANTGELFF. The CDR3 DNA is TGTGCCAGCAGCGACTCCCCCAGAATACAGGGGGCGAACACCGGGGAGCTGTTTTTT.

About this clone itself: Germline is not matched at one junction end, which may reflect a read error. Different DNA sequences within this sample yield the same CDR3. The chain recombines TRBV2 with TRBJ2-7, with a tentative D call TRBD2 (6 bases). In germline, CDR1 is SNHLY, CDR2 FYNNEI. The CDR3 spans 14 residues. The CDR3 coding sequence is TGCGCCAGCAGACGGACGCAGGACTACTACGAGCAGTACTTC. This codes for CASRRTQDYYEQYF. The full variable domain, in which reference TRBV2 and TRBJ2-7 provide the parts outside the CDR3, is EPEVTQTPSHQVTQMGQEVILRCVPISNHLYFYWYRQILGQKVEFLVSFYNNEISEKSEIFDDQFSVERPDGSNFTLKIRSTKLEDSAMYFCASRRTQDYYEQYFGPGTRLTVT.

This clone was seen once. The chain is built from TRBV28 and TRBJ2-7, with a possible D match to TRBD2 (7 bases). CDR1 is MDHEN and CDR2 is SYDVKM in the germline V gene. The CDR3 covers 14 residues. Trimming took 2 bases from V and 1 from J, leaving 9 bases between them. The CDR3 spells CASSLGGASYEQYF. The CDR3 coding sequence is TGTGCCAGCAGTTTAGGGGGGGCATCCTACGAGCAGTACTTC.

J is TRBJ2-3 and V is TRBV10-3; TRBD1 matches at 9 bases. Germline values: CDR1 ENHRY, CDR2 SYGVKD. The CDR3 extends over 17 amino acids. V dropped 10 bases and J dropped 3; count of bases not matched to a gene: 17. This CDR3 is CATKTVFGGTGTDTQYF. The CDR3 nucleotides are TGTGCCACCAAGACCGTTTTTGGCGGGACAGGGACAGATACGCAGTATTTT.

The genes are TRBV28 and TRBJ2-4; TRBD2 matches 7 bases. In germline, CDR1 is MDHEN, CDR2 SYDVKM. The CDR3 sequence is 17 residues long. V shed 4 bases and J 3 bases; nucleotides not matched to a gene: 12. The CDR3 DNA follows: TGTGCCAGCAGTTCCCCAGGTTTAGCGGGCAACAAAAACATTCAGTACTTC. This gives the protein CASSSPGLAGNKNIQYF.

J is TRBJ2-1 and V is TRBV6-4, with 14 bases fitting TRBD2. The CDR3 length is 15 residues. V was clipped by 3 bases and J by 5 bases; unmatched bases: 0. CDR1 MRHNA and CDR2 SNTAGT come from the germline V gene. Here the CDR3 reads CASSEGLAGDNEQFF. Here the CDR3 DNA reads TGTGCCAGCAGTGAGGGACTAGCGGGGGACAATGAGCAGTTCTTC.